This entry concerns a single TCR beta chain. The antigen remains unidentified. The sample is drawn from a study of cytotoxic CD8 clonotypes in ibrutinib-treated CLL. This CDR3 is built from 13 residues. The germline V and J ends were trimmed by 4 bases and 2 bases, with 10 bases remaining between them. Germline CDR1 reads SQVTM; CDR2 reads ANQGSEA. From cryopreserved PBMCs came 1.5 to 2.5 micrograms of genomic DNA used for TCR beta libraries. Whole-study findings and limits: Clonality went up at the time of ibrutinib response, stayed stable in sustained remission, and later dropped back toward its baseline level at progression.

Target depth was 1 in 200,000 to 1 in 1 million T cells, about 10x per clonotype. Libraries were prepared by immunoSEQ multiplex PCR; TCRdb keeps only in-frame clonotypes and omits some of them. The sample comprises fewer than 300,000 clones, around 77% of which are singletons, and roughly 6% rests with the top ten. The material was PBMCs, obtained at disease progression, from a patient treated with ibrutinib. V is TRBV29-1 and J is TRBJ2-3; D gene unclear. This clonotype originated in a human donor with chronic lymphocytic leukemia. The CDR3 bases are TGCAGCGTTGTGCTACCCTCCACAGATACGCAGTATTTT. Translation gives CSVVLPSTDTQYF.